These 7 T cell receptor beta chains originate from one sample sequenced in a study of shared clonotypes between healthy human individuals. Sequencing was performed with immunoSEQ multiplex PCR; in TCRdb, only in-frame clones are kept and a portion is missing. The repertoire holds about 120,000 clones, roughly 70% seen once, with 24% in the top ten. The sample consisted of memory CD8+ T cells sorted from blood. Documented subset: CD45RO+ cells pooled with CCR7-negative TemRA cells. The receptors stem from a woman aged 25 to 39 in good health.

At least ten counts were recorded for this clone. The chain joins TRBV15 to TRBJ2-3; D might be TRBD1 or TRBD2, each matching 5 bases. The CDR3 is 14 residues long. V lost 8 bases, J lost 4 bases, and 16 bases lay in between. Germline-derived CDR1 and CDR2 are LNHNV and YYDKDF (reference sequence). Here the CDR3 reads CATVGRDSADTQYF. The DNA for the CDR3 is TGTGCCACCGTGGGACGTGACAGTGCAGATACGCAGTATTTT. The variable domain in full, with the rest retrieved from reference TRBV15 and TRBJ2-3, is DAMVIQNPRYQVTQFGKPVTLSCSQTLNHNVMYWYQQKSSQAPKLLFHYYDKDFNNEADTPDNFQSRRPNTSFCFLDIRSPGLGDTAMYLCATVGRDSADTQYFGPGTRLTVL.

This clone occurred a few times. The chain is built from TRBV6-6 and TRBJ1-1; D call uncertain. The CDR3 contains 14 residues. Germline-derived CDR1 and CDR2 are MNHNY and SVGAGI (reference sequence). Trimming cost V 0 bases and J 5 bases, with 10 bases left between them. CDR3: CASSYSRPGTEAFF. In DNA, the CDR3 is TGTGCCAGCAGTTACTCGCGCCCTGGAACTGAAGCTTTCTTT.

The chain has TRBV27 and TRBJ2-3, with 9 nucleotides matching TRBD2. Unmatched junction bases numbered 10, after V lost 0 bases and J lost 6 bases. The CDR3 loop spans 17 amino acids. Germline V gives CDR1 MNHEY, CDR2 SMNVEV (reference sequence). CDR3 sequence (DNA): TGTGCCAGCAGTTTATCGACCGGTAGCGGGAGTAAGGATACGCAGTATTTT. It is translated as CASSLSTGSGSKDTQYF.

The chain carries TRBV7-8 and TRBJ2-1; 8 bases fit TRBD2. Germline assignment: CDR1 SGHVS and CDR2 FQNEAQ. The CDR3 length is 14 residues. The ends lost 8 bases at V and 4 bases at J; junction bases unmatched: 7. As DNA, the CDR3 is TGTGCCAGCCACGAAGCGGGAGTGTACAATGAGCAGTTCTTC. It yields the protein CASHEAGVYNEQFF.

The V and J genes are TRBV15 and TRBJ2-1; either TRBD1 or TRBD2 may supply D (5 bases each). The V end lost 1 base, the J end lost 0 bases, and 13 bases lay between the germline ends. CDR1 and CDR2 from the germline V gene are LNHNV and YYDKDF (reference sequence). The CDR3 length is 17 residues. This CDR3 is CATSRAFWDRSYNEQFF. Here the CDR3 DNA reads TGTGCCACCAGCAGAGCTTTCTGGGACCGCTCCTACAATGAGCAGTTCTTC.

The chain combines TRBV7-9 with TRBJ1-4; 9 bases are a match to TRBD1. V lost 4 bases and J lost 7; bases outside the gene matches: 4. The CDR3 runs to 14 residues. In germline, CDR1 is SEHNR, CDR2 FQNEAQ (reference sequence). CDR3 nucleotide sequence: TGTGCCAGCAGCTCGGGACAGGGCGTTGAAAAACTGTTTTTT. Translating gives CASSSGQGVEKLFF.

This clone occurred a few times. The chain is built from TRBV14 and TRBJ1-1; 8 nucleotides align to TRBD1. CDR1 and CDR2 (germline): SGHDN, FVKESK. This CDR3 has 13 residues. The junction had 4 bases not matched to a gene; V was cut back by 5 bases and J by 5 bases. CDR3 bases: TGTGCCAGCAGCGGACAGGGATATACTGAAGCTTTCTTT. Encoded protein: CASSGQGYTEAFF. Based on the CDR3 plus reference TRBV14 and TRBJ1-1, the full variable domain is EAGVTQFPSHSVIEKGQTVTLRCDPISGHDNLYWYRRVMGKEIKFLLHFVKESKQDESGMPNNRFLAERTGGTYSTLKVQPAELEDSGVYFCASSGQGYTEAFFGQGTRLTVV.